This T cell receptor beta chain was profiled in a study of Graves' ophthalmopathy and Graves' hyperthyroidism. This clonotype was detected only a few times. Germline trimming cut 5 bases from V and 3 bases from J; bases unmatched to any gene: 16. The germline V gene has CDR1 KGHSH and CDR2 LQKENI. The CDR3 totals 19 residues. The authors amplified TCR beta CDR3 regions, and they did so from RNA transcripts for repertoire sequencing. HTBI primers were employed in first-round RT-PCR, then a second-round multiplex PCR followed. TCRdb re-called the multiplex PCR reads with MiXCR, one entry per CDR3 protein. This table has roughly 410,000 distinct CDR3 sequences, roughly 14% appearing once.

Sequencing was done on a sample of peripheral blood. This sequence was found in a woman aged 18-29 years with stable Graves' hyperthyroidism. V is TRBV18 and J is TRBJ2-7; 13 bases fit TRBD2. This CDR3 reads CASSSTSGGAGDNYYEQYF. In DNA, the CDR3 is TGTGCCAGCTCATCCACTAGCGGGGGGGCGGGTGACAACTACTACGAGCAGTACTTC.